This TCR beta chain is drawn from a study of control samples from healthy donors and cancer patients. Profiled with immunoSEQ multiplex PCR; TCRdb holds only in-frame clones, not every one. Of roughly 120,000 clones in the sample, more than 85% were seen once. CDR3 length: 15 amino acids. The ends lost 4 bases at V and 4 bases at J; junction bases unmatched: 7. CDR1 and CDR2 from the germline V gene are SGHAT and FQNNGV. The receptor's source is a woman under 30 in good health. Sequencing was done on a sample of blood. J is TRBJ2-7 and V is TRBV11-2, with 10 bases matching TRBD2. The CDR3 coding sequence is TGTGCCAGCAGCTCCGAGGCTAGCGGGAGATACGAGCAGTACTTC. Translated: CASSSEASGRYEQYF.